These T cell receptor beta chains were read from a single sample in a study of shared T cell receptors in the human thymus. The method was immunoSEQ multiplex PCR; TCRdb's version includes in-frame clones alone and lacks a portion of them. The data hold roughly 710,000 clones, with 80% to 90% observed a single time. The sample was also linked to a second study, of human thymus T cells.

Sequencing was performed on thymocytes. Receptors originate from a girl under three years old with a congenital heart defect. CDR3s include the opening cysteine and the closing phenylalanine or tryptophan. Each record gives: D gene, clone size, J gene, V gene, CDR3 protein, CDR3 DNA. The D gene is left open where the match is weak. Expanded clones are given a class, and other clones once, few, many or no size at all.

d_call: .; clone_size: .; j_call: TRBJ2-3; v_call: TRBV4-3; cdr3_aa: CASSQELSDTQYF; cdr3_nt: TGCGCCAGCAGCCAAGAACTCTCAGATACGCAGTATTTT
d_call: TRBD1; clone_size: .; j_call: TRBJ1-6; v_call: TRBV5-4; cdr3_aa: CASSWTGSNSPLHF; cdr3_nt: TGTGCCAGCAGCTGGACAGGGAGTAATTCACCCCTCCACTTT
d_call: .; clone_size: few; j_call: TRBJ2-1; v_call: TRBV12-5; cdr3_aa: CASGLVTPSLNEQFF; cdr3_nt: TGTGCTAGTGGTTTGGTGACCCCTAGTTTGAATGAGCAGTTCTTC
d_call: TRBD1; clone_size: .; j_call: TRBJ1-1; v_call: TRBV14; cdr3_aa: CASSRAGGPPITEAFF; cdr3_nt: TGTGCCAGCAGCAGGGCAGGGGGACCCCCGATCACTGAAGCTTTCTTT
d_call: TRBD1; clone_size: .; j_call: TRBJ2-3; v_call: TRBV19; cdr3_aa: CASSGTGSTDTQYF; cdr3_nt: TGTGCCAGCTCCGGGACAGGGTCCACAGATACGCAGTATTTT
d_call: .; clone_size: .; j_call: TRBJ1-1; v_call: TRBV5-1; cdr3_aa: CASSLDTDKGLNTEAFF; cdr3_nt: TGCGCCAGCAGCTTGGACACGGACAAAGGACTGAACACTGAAGCTTTCTTT
d_call: .; clone_size: .; j_call: TRBJ2-3; v_call: TRBV2; cdr3_aa: CASSEEIAGTDTQYF; cdr3_nt: TGTGCCAGCAGTGAGGAAATCGCGGGCACAGATACGCAGTATTTT
d_call: .; clone_size: few; j_call: TRBJ1-2; v_call: TRBV4-1; cdr3_aa: CASSQPDRLSGYTF; cdr3_nt: TGCGCCAGCAGCCAGCCAGACAGGTTAAGTGGCTACACCTTC
d_call: TRBD2; clone_size: .; j_call: TRBJ2-1; v_call: TRBV18; cdr3_aa: CASSVTTGTRAYNEQFF; cdr3_nt: TGTGCCAGCTCAGTAACAACCGGGACTAGGGCCTACAATGAGCAGTTCTTC
d_call: TRBD2; clone_size: .; j_call: TRBJ2-7; v_call: TRBV7-2; cdr3_aa: CASVKLAGPPYEQYF; cdr3_nt: TGTGCCAGCGTAAAACTAGCGGGGCCGCCCTACGAGCAGTACTTC
d_call: TRBD1; clone_size: once; j_call: TRBJ1-1; v_call: TRBV2; cdr3_aa: CASRDPDRGNTEAFF; cdr3_nt: TGTGCCAGCAGGGACCCGGACAGGGGGAACACTGAAGCTTTCTTT
d_call: TRBD2; clone_size: .; j_call: TRBJ2-3; v_call: TRBV4-2; cdr3_aa: CASSQKAGTSGPLFRFDPQYF; cdr3_nt: TGTGCCAGCAGCCAAAAGGCCGGGACTAGCGGGCCACTTTTTCGGTTCGATCCGCAGTATTTT
d_call: .; clone_size: .; j_call: TRBJ1-1; v_call: TRBV5-1; cdr3_aa: CASSLALGSSLTEAFF; cdr3_nt: TGCGCCAGCAGCTTGGCCCTCGGGTCCTCTCTCACTGAAGCTTTCTTT
d_call: TRBD1; clone_size: .; j_call: TRBJ2-7; v_call: TRBV9; cdr3_aa: CASSVDHGTESSYEQYF; cdr3_nt: TGTGCCAGCAGCGTAGATCATGGGACAGAGAGCTCCTACGAGCAGTACTTC
d_call: TRBD1; clone_size: .; j_call: TRBJ1-2; v_call: TRBV9; cdr3_aa: CASSARDRGIYGYTF; cdr3_nt: TGTGCCAGCAGCGCCCGGGACAGGGGCATCTATGGCTACACCTTC
d_call: .; clone_size: once; j_call: TRBJ1-2; v_call: TRBV7-2; cdr3_aa: CASSHISPPDRAYGYTF; cdr3_nt: TGTGCCAGCAGCCATATTAGCCCCCCGGACAGAGCCTATGGCTACACCTTC
d_call: .; clone_size: .; j_call: TRBJ1-2; v_call: TRBV15; cdr3_aa: CATSGGTHPAGYTF; cdr3_nt: TGTGCCACCAGCGGGGGGACTCACCCAGCGGGCTACACCTTC
d_call: TRBD1; clone_size: .; j_call: TRBJ1-2; v_call: TRBV5-5; cdr3_aa: CASSPVGGHGYTF; cdr3_nt: TGTGCCAGCAGCCCTGTAGGGGGCCATGGCTACACCTTC
d_call: TRBD1; clone_size: .; j_call: TRBJ1-2; v_call: TRBV11-3; cdr3_aa: CASRIEATGGNYGYTF; cdr3_nt: TGTGCCAGCAGGATTGAGGCGACAGGGGGTAACTATGGCTACACCTTC
d_call: TRBD2; clone_size: .; j_call: TRBJ2-3; v_call: TRBV4-3; cdr3_aa: CASSRGTSGDTQYF; cdr3_nt: TGCGCCAGCAGCCGAGGGACTAGCGGTGATACGCAGTATTTT
d_call: TRBD1; clone_size: .; j_call: TRBJ1-2; v_call: TRBV4-1; cdr3_aa: CASSRDPGQARHYGYTF; cdr3_nt: TGCGCCAGCAGCCGGGACCCGGGACAGGCACGCCACTATGGCTACACCTTC
d_call: .; clone_size: .; j_call: TRBJ2-7; v_call: TRBV4-3; cdr3_aa: CASSPSLGHNYEQYF; cdr3_nt: TGCGCCAGCAGCCCCTCACTGGGACACAACTACGAGCAGTACTTC
d_call: .; clone_size: .; j_call: TRBJ2-4; v_call: TRBV19; cdr3_aa: CASSPAPLQNIQYF; cdr3_nt: TGTGCCAGTAGTCCTGCGCCTCTTCAAAACATTCAGTACTTC
d_call: TRBD1; clone_size: .; j_call: TRBJ1-1; v_call: TRBV7-2; cdr3_aa: CASSLQGGAYTEAFF; cdr3_nt: TGTGCCAGCAGCCTACAGGGGGGAGCGTACACTGAAGCTTTCTTT
d_call: TRBD1; clone_size: .; j_call: TRBJ1-6; v_call: TRBV27; cdr3_aa: CASSRGQGRGGDNSPLHF; cdr3_nt: TGTGCCAGCAGCCGGGGACAGGGCAGGGGGGGCGATAATTCACCCCTCCACTTT